This TCR beta chain was sequenced in a study of T cells in localized non-small cell lung cancer. The sample holds a few counts of this clone. The target antigen is unknown. Between the trimmed V and J ends, which lost 4 bases and 5 bases, there was a span of 14 bases. Germline V gene data show CDR1 as MGHRA and CDR2 as YSYEKL. The CDR3 spans 14 residues. Study findings and constraints: Within adjacent lung there appeared a median 57 of the top 100 tumor clones. Those with higher blood T cell density had longer overall survival.

TCRdb's copy holds only in-frame clones and misses some; the assay was immunoSEQ multiplex PCR. The table lists 1,500 to 2,000 clones, approximately 37% of them singletons, with roughly a fifth in the top ten. The chain has TRBV4-1 and TRBJ2-5; TRBD2 might be the D (6 bases). Material: lung tumor tissue, obtained before any cancer treatment. This sequence originates from a woman aged 35-70 years with stage I squamous cell lung carcinoma. The CDR3 sequence: CASSRRDAGETQYF. The DNA of the CDR3 is TGCGCCAGCAGCCGTAGGGACGCGGGGGAGACCCAGTACTTC.